A selection of T cell receptor beta chains follows, all from one sample in a study of human T cells and chemical hapten exposure. One entry per CDR3 protein results from TCRdb running MiXCR on the RACE reads. The sample yields about 380,000 distinct CDR3 sequences, about 4.4% seen once. This specimen was whole blood, taken in connection with sensitization to the hapten diphenylcyclopropenone (DPC). These receptors all come from a woman in her forties or fifties with alopecia areata. Some clones in this sample may be carry-over from other donors' samples. Each CDR3 is given with its conserved first and last residue. The D gene is left open where the match is weak. Clone size is shown for a subset of rows, as once, few, many or a class of expanded clone.

CDR3nt	CDR3aa	d_gene	v_gene	abundance	j_gene
TGTGCCAGCTGTACTAGCGGGATTAGCACAGATACGCAGTATTTT	CASCTSGISTDTQYF	TRBD2	TRBV2	many	TRBJ2-3
TGTGCTAGTGGTTTTAGCGGGAGCGAAACAGATACGCAGTATTTT	CASGFSGSETDTQYF	TRBD2	TRBV12-5	many	TRBJ2-3
TGTGCCACCAGCAGAGACCAAGGGGGTAATGGCAATCAGCCCCAGCATTTT	CATSRDQGGNGNQPQHF	.	TRBV15	few	TRBJ1-5
TGTGCCAGCAGTTTACTAGGGGTCACTGAAGCTTTCTTT	CASSLLGVTEAFF	.	TRBV28	many	TRBJ1-1
TGTGCCAGTAGTATAGATCGAGGCTACACCTTC	CASSIDRGYTF	.	TRBV19	many	TRBJ1-2
TGTGCCAGCAGTGAAGGAGGGGGAGGCAATCAGCCCCAGCATTTT	CASSEGGGGNQPQHF	.	TRBV6-1	many	TRBJ1-5
TGTGCCATCAGTGCGGGGAGAACTGAAGCTTTCTTT	CAISAGRTEAFF	.	TRBV10-3	many	TRBJ1-1
TGTGCCAGCAGTTACGAGGTCAGGGGCTATGGCTACACCTTC	CASSYEVRGYGYTF	.	TRBV6-5	many	TRBJ1-2
TGTGCCAGCAGCCAAGTATCGGAGTGGAGGGCCAATGAGCAGTTCTTC	CASSQVSEWRANEQFF	.	TRBV4-2	.	TRBJ2-1
TGTGCCAGTAGTAGGACTAGCGGGAGTGCGACCGGGGAGCTGTTTTTT	CASSRTSGSATGELFF	TRBD2	TRBV19	many	TRBJ2-2
TGTGCCAGCTCACCAGCAGTGAACACTGAAGCTTTCTTT	CASSPAVNTEAFF	.	TRBV18	many	TRBJ1-1
TGTGCCAGCACCCCAACCGGGACAGGGTTCTCTGGGGCCAACGTCCTGACTTTC	CASTPTGTGFSGANVLTF	TRBD1	TRBV27	few	TRBJ2-6
TGTGCCAGCAGCGGGGGGGCCACAGATACGCAGTATTTT	CASSGGATDTQYF	.	TRBV11-3	many	TRBJ2-3
TGTGCCAGCAGCCAAGGGTTTAGCGGCCAGATTCTCACAGATACGCAGTATTTT	CASSQGFSGQILTDTQYF	.	TRBV14	many	TRBJ2-3
TGCAGTGCTAGAGATGGAGGGGCTACTGGAAACACCATATATTTT	CSARDGGATGNTIYF	.	TRBV20-1	many	TRBJ1-3
TGTGCCAGCAGTTTCCGGGGGGGCTCCGCAGATACGCAGTATTTT	CASSFRGGSADTQYF	TRBD2	TRBV12-3/TRBV12-4	many	TRBJ2-3
TGTGCCAGCAGCCAAAACAGGGGCACAGATACGCAGTATTTT	CASSQNRGTDTQYF	.	TRBV6-6	many	TRBJ2-3
TGTGCCAGCAGCTTAGCAGACAGGGGGGGCTATGGCTACACCTTC	CASSLADRGGYGYTF	TRBD1	TRBV7-8	.	TRBJ1-2
TGCAGTGCTAGCTACAGCTTGCACCAAGAGACCCAGTACTTC	CSASYSLHQETQYF	.	TRBV20-1	.	TRBJ2-5
TGTGCCAGCAGGGCGACAGGGGAGAACTATGGCTACACCTTC	CASRATGENYGYTF	TRBD1	TRBV6-2/TRBV6-3	many	TRBJ1-2
TGTGCCAGCAGCCAAGTCCGCGGGGGCGAGCAGTACTTC	CASSQVRGGEQYF	TRBD2	TRBV14	many	TRBJ2-7
TGCAGCGCCGCAGGGGGCCGGGCAGATACGCAGTATTTT	CSAAGGRADTQYF	TRBD1	TRBV29-1	many	TRBJ2-3
TGCAGTGCTGCTAGGCCCCGGGTGAACACCGGGGAGCTGTTTTTT	CSAARPRVNTGELFF	.	TRBV20-1	many	TRBJ2-2
TGTGCCAGCATGAACCGTGAAAACATTCAGTACTTC	CASMNRENIQYF	.	TRBV28	many	TRBJ2-4
TGTGCCAGCAGTTACTCGCTAGACAATGAGCAGTTCTTC	CASSYSLDNEQFF	.	TRBV6-5	many	TRBJ2-1
TGCGCCAGCGGGACAGAGGGGACTGAAGCTTTCTTT	CASGTEGTEAFF	TRBD1	TRBV5-1	.	TRBJ1-1